A few counts support the clone carrying this TCR beta chain. Sample-barcoded 5' priming and a J-beta primer mix drove a second PCR of about 6 to 12 cycles. TCRdb re-derived calls from the 5' RACE reads in MiXCR, one entry per CDR3 protein. The repertoire includes 1.5 million to 2 million distinct CDR3 sequences, about 39% of them detected once, and 23% sits in the top ten. CDR1 MGHRA and CDR2 YSYEKL come from the germline V gene. V dropped 7 bases and J dropped 0 bases, with 15 bases sitting between them. The CDR3 length is 15 residues. Caucasian, healthy and from Russia, the donors were aged between about 6 and 90. This sample is part of a study of blood T cells in healthy people across ages.

The V gene is TRBV4-1, the J gene TRBJ1-1; D might be TRBD1 (5 bases). The receptor's source is a human donor in good health. The sample was blood. The CDR3 nucleotides read TGCGCCAGCACTCAAACGGGGGGGTTGAACACTGAAGCTTTCTTT. Its translation: CASTQTGGLNTEAFF.